This T cell receptor beta chain was recorded in a study of T-cell memory formation after mild COVID-19. Study findings and constraints: Unconfirmed was the SARS-CoV-2 specificity of second-wave clones that peaked on day 37.

Using its own MiXCR run on the 5' RACE reads, TCRdb lists one record per CDR3 protein. The sample contains about 410,000 distinct CDR3 sequences, 15% to 20% of which appear only once. The CDR3 is 14 residues long. Germline values: CDR1 MNHNS, CDR2 SASEGT. V lost 3 bases, J lost 0 bases, and 9 bases lay in between. This clonotype was seen a handful of times. As yet, its antigen is unknown. This TCR was recovered from a young man who had mild COVID-19 (a few samples of this study predate the infection). Cell type and time point are not known. What was sequenced was PBMCs or a T cell subset sorted from them (not recorded which). The V call is TRBV6-1, the J call TRBJ2-7; D gene uncertain. CDR3 in amino acids: CASSERRTSYEQYV. Written as DNA, the CDR3 is TGTGCCAGCAGTGAGCGGCGTACCTCCTACGAGCAGTACGTC.